Listed here are 18 T cell receptor beta chains from one sample, sequenced in a study of shared clonotypes between healthy human individuals. Sequencing was performed with immunoSEQ multiplex PCR; in TCRdb, only in-frame clones are kept and a portion is missing. The sample has over a million clones, roughly 96% seen once; the top ten hold approximately 1%. Sequenced material: naive CD4+ T cells sorted from blood. The subset is: CD45RA+ positively selected. These receptor sequences come from a man aged 25-40 years in good health.

The chain uses TRBV2 and TRBJ2-3; D gene unclear. The CDR3 length is 14 residues. Per germline, CDR1 SNHLY and CDR2 FYNNEI. V lost 6 bases to trimming and J lost 7 bases, with 17 bases between them. The chain's CDR3 is CASSPQRIENTQYF. The DNA of the CDR3 is TGTGCCAGCAGCCCCCAAAGAATTGAAAATACGCAGTATTTT.

This rearrangement joins TRBV28 to TRBJ2-2; maybe TRBD2 (7 bases). Trimming shortened V by 11 bases and J by 2 bases, and 12 bases separated the two germline ends. Germline CDR1 reads MDHEN; CDR2 reads SYDVKM. CDR3 length: 13 residues. As DNA, the CDR3 is TGTGCCGGAGGGGGGGAAAACACCGGGGAGCTGTTTTTT. This codes for CAGGGENTGELFF. Looking up the rest from reference TRBV28 and TRBJ2-2 gives the full variable domain: DVKVTQSSRYLVKRTGEKVFLECVQDMDHENMFWYRQDPGLGLRLIYFSYDVKMKEKGDIPEGYSVSREKKERFSLILESASTNQTSMYLCAGGGENTGELFFGEGSRLTVL.

The CDR3 sequence is CSVVPGQLYGYTF. The CDR3 nucleotides read TGCAGCGTAGTACCGGGACAACTCTATGGCTACACCTTC. The V and J genes are TRBV29-1 and TRBJ1-2; the D gene is possibly TRBD1 (6 bases). V dropped 6 bases and J dropped 4 bases, with 15 bases sitting between them. This CDR3 has 13 residues. CDR1 and CDR2 (germline): SQVTM, ANQGSEA.

The CDR3 nucleotides are TGTGCCAGCAGCTTAGTATTTAAGAACGAGCAGTACTTC. Translating it yields CASSLVFKNEQYF. The rearrangement joins TRBV7-2 to TRBJ2-7; no clear D. Trimming stripped 1 base from V and 5 bases from J, with 9 bases between. The V gene's germline CDR1 is SGHTA and CDR2 FQGNSA. The CDR3 is 13 amino acids.

The chain couples TRBV14 to TRBJ2-7, with a tentative D call TRBD2 (6 bases). The CDR3 consists of 15 residues. Trimming removed 4 bases from V and 1 base from J, with 14 bases in between. From germline, CDR1 is SGHDN and CDR2 FVKESK. In DNA form, the CDR3 reads TGTGCCAGCAGCCTAGCCGGGACTTCTTCCTACGAGCAGTACTTC. Protein: CASSLAGTSSYEQYF.

The chain is built from TRBV5-1 and TRBJ2-7; the match to TRBD2 covers 9 bases. The CDR3 contains 15 residues. V trimming: 2 bases; J trimming: 0 bases; junction bases outside the gene matches: 3. The germline V gene has CDR1 SGHRS and CDR2 YFSETQ. CDR3 region: CASSFGLAFSYEQYF. In nucleotides, the CDR3 is TGCGCCAGCAGCTTTGGACTAGCGTTCTCCTACGAGCAGTACTTC.

CDR3 sequence: CASSPWERDEQFF. CDR3 sequence (DNA): TGTGCCAGCTCACCGTGGGAGCGTGATGAGCAGTTCTTC. This sequence joins TRBV18 and TRBJ2-1; perhaps TRBD2 as D (5 bases). The germline V gene has CDR1 KGHSH and CDR2 LQKENI. With 3 bases removed from V and 8 bases from J, the gap between germline ends came to 11 bases. The CDR3 sequence is 13 residues long.

The rearrangement joins TRBV2 to TRBJ2-2; TRBD1 matches at 8 bases. With 6 bases clipped from V and 1 base from J, the junction kept 4 bases outside the gene matches. This CDR3 has 15 amino acids. Germline V lookup: CDR1 SNHLY, CDR2 FYNNEI. DNA for the CDR3: TGTGCCAGCAGCACAGACAGGGGGAACACCGGGGAGCTGTTTTTT. Translated, it gives CASSTDRGNTGELFF.

This clone came up once. The chain links TRBV28 to TRBJ2-1, with D perhaps matching TRBD2 (6 bases). This CDR3 spans 18 amino acids. V dropped 2 bases and J dropped 8 bases, with 25 bases sitting between them. In germline, CDR1 is MDHEN, CDR2 SYDVKM. The CDR3 sequence: CASSLHRIRAPRRDEQFF. The CDR3 DNA is TGTGCCAGCAGTTTACACAGAATCCGGGCCCCCCGGAGGGATGAGCAGTTCTTC.

The rearrangement links TRBV7-8 to TRBJ1-5, with 8 bases matching TRBD1. With V trimmed by 1 base and J by 4 bases, 6 bases remained unmatched. The CDR3 spans 16 residues. Germline V gene lookup returns CDR1 SGHVS and CDR2 FQNEAQ. CDR3 DNA: TGTGCCAGCAGCTTAGGTTTGGGGACAGGAAATCAGCCCCAGCATTTT. This encodes CASSLGLGTGNQPQHF.

The chain joins TRBV18 to TRBJ2-5; D is perhaps TRBD1 (5 bases). CDR1 KGHSH and CDR2 LQKENI come from the germline V gene. V lost 5 bases and J lost 2, with 12 bases in between. CDR3 size: 14 residues. The CDR3 DNA reads as TGTGCCAGCTCATCTCAGGGTATACAAGAGACCCAGTACTTC. Residues: CASSSQGIQETQYF.

This clone has just one count. The chain has TRBV28 and TRBJ2-7; unclear D gene. Trimming removed 2 bases from V and 2 bases from J, with 13 bases in between. Germline V gene lookup returns CDR1 MDHEN and CDR2 SYDVKM. CDR3 size: 15 residues. CDR3 in amino acids: CASSLPVGPPYEQYF. DNA for the CDR3: TGTGCCAGCAGTTTACCGGTTGGTCCCCCCTACGAGCAGTACTTC.

The chain joins TRBV5-1 to TRBJ2-3; 7 bases map to TRBD2. The CDR3 consists of 15 residues. The germline V gene encodes CDR1 SGHRS and CDR2 YFSETQ. With V trimmed by 7 bases and J by 4 bases, 12 bases remained unmatched. The chain's CDR3 is CASSKTSLGADTQYF. The CDR3 coding sequence is TGCGCCAGCTCCAAGACTAGCTTGGGGGCAGATACGCAGTATTTT.

The chain has TRBV19 and TRBJ1-5; no firm D call. Germline-derived CDR1 and CDR2 are LNHDA and SQIVND (reference sequence). The CDR3 contains 15 residues. Trimming took 1 base from V and 1 from J, leaving 8 bases between them. The CDR3 DNA reads TGTGCCAGTAGTATAGCCCAGGACAGCAATCAGCCCCAGCATTTT. This gives the protein CASSIAQDSNQPQHF.

This chain links TRBV10-3 with TRBJ1-4; TRBD1 might be the D (5 bases). V was clipped by 10 bases and J by 7 bases, with 16 bases between them. This CDR3 has 13 amino acids. The germline gives CDR1 ENHRY, CDR2 SYGVKD. CDR3 bases: TGTGCCAGCGCAAAGGGGAGAGGTGAAAAACTGTTTTTT. Translating it yields CASAKGRGEKLFF.

This chain uses TRBV5-4 with TRBJ2-3; maybe TRBD2 (5 bases). V was shortened by 3 bases and J by 3 bases, with 14 bases between the two germline ends. The CDR3 is 15 residues long. CDR1 and CDR2 (germline): SGHNT, YYREEE (reference sequence). CDR3 region: CASSSRRGMTDTQYF. The CDR3 DNA reads TGTGCCAGCAGCTCCAGGCGAGGGATGACAGATACGCAGTATTTT.

The chain couples TRBV6-1 to TRBJ2-1; TRBD1 or TRBD2 may be the D gene (5 bases each). From germline, CDR1 is MNHNS and CDR2 SASEGT. V was pared by 5 bases and J by 7 bases, with 12 bases between. The CDR3 contains 13 residues. CDR3 sequence reads: CASSRDGRNEQFF. DNA for the CDR3: TGTGCCAGCAGTCGGGACGGACGGAATGAGCAGTTCTTC.

The chain recombines TRBV5-1 with TRBJ2-1; D is possibly TRBD1 or TRBD2 (5 bases each). Germline V gene data show CDR1 as SGHRS and CDR2 as YFSETQ. The CDR3 contains 14 residues. V dropped 4 bases and J dropped 8 bases, with 16 bases sitting between them. CDR3 amino acids: CASSRDPTSDEQFF. The DNA of the CDR3 is TGCGCCAGCAGCAGGGACCCGACGAGCGATGAGCAGTTCTTC.